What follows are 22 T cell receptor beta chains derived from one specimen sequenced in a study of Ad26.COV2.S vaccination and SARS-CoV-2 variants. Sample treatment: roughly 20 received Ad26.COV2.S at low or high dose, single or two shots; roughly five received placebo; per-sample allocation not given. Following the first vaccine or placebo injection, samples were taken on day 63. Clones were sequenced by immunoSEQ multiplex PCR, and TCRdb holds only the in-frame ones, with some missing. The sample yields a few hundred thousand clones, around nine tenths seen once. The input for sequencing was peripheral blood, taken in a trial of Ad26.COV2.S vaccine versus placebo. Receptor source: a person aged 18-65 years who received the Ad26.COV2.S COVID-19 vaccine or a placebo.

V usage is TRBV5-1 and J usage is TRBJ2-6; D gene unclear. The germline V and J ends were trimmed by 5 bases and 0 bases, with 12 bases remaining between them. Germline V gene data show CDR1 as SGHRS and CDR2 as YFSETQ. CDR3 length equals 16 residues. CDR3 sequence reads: CASRGRTYSGANVLTF. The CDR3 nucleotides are TGCGCCAGCAGGGGCAGGACCTACTCTGGGGCCAACGTCCTGACTTTC.

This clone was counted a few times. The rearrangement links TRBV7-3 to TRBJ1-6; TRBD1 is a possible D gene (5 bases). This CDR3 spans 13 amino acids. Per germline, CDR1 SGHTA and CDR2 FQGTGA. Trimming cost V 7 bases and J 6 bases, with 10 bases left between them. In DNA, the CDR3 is TGTGCCAGCAACAACGGGGGTAATTCACCCCTCCACTTT. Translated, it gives CASNNGGNSPLHF.

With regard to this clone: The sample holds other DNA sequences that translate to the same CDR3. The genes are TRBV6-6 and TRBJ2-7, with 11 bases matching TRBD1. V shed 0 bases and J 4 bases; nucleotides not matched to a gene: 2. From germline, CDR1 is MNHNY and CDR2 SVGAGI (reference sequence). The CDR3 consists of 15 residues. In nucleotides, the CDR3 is TGTGCCAGCAGTTACTCTGGGACAGGGGGGTACGAGCAGTACTTC. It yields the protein CASSYSGTGGYEQYF.

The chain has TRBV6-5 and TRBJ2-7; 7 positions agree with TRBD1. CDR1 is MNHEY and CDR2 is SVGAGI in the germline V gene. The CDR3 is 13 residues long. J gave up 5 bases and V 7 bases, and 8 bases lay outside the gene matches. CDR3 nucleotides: TGTGCCAGCACTGTGGGCAGGGGGAACGAGCAGTACTTC. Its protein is CASTVGRGNEQYF.

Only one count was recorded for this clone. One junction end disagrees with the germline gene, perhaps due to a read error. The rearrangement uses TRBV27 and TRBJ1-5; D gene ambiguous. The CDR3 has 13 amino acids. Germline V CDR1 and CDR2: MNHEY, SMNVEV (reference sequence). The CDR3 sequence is CASGFGSNQPQHF. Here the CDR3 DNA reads TGTGCCAGCGGTTTCGGTAGCAATCAGCCCCAGCATTTT.

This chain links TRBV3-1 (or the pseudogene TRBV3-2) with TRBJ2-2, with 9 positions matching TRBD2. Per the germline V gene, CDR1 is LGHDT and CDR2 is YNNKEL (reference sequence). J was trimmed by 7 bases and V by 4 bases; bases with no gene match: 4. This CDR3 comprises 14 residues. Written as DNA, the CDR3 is TGTGCCAGCAGCCCGGGACTAGCTTACGGGGAGCTGTTTTTT. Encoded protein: CASSPGLAYGELFF.

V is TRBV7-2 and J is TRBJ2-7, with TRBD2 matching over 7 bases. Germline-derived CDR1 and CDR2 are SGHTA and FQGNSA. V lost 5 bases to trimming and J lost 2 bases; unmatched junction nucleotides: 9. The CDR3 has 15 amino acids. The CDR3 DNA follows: TGTGCCAGCAGCCCACCAGGGAGGGGAACCTACGAGCAGTACTTC. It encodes CASSPPGRGTYEQYF.

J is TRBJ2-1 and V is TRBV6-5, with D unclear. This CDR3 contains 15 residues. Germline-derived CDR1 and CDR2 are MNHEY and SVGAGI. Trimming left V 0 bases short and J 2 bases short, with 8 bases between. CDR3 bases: TGTGCCAGCAGTTACTCGACGGCAGCCTACAATGAGCAGTTCTTC. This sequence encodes CASSYSTAAYNEQFF.

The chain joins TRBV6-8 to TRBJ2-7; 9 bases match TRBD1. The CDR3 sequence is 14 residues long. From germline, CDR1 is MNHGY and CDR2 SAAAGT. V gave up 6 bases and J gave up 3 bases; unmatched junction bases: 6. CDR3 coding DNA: TGTGCCAGCAGACGGACAGGGGACTACTACGAGCAGTACTTC. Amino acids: CASRRTGDYYEQYF.

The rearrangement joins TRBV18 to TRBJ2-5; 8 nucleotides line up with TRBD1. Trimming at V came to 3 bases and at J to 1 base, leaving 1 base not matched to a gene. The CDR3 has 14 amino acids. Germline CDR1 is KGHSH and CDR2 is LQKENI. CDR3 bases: TGTGCCAGCTCACCGGACAGGGCCCAAGAGACCCAGTACTTC. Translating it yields CASSPDRAQETQYF.

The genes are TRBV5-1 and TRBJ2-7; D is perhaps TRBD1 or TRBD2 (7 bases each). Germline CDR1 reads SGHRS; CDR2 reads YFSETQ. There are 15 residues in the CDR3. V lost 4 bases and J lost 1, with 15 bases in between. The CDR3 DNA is TGCGCCAGCAGCCCTGGGAGGGGGCAATCCTACGAGCAGTACTTC. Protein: CASSPGRGQSYEQYF.

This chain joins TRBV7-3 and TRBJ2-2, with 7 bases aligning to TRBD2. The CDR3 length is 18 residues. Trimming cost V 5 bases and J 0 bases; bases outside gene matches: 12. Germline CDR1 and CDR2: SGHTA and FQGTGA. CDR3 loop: CASSPRGGRFANTGELFF. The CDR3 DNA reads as TGTGCCAGCAGCCCCCGTGGCGGGAGATTCGCGAACACCGGGGAGCTGTTTTTT.

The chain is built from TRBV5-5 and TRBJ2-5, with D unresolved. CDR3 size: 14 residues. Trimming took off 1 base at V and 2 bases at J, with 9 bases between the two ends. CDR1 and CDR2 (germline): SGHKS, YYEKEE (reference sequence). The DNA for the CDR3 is TGTGCCAGCAGCTTGTGGGCAGATCAAGAGACCCAGTACTTC. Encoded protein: CASSLWADQETQYF.

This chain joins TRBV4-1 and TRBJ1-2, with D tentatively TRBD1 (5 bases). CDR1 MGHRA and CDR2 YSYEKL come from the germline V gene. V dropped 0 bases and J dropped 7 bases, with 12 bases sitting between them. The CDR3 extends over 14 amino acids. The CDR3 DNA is TGCGCCAGCAGCCAAGAATGGCCAGGGTTTGGCTACACCTTC. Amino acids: CASSQEWPGFGYTF.

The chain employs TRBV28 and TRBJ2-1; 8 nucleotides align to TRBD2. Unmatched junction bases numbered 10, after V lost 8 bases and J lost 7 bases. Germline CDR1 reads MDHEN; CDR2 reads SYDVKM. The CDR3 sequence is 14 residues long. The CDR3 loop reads CASRPAGVRNEQFF. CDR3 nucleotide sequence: TGTGCCAGCCGGCCAGCGGGAGTTCGTAATGAGCAGTTCTTC.

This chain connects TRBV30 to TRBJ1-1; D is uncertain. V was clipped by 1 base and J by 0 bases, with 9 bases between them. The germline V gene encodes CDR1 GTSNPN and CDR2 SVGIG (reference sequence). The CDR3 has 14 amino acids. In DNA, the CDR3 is TGTGCCTGGAGTGCGGACTTTTTGAACACTGAAGCTTTCTTT. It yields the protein CAWSADFLNTEAFF.

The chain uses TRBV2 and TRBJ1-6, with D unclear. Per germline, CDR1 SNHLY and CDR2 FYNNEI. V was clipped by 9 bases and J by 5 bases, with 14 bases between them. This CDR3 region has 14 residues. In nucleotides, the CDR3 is TGTGCCAGTACCAGGATGCGGGATAATTCACCCCTCCACTTT. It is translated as CASTRMRDNSPLHF.

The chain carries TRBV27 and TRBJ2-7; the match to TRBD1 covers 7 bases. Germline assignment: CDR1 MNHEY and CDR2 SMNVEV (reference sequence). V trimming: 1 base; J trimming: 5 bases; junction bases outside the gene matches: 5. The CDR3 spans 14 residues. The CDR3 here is CASSLWGQSNEQYF. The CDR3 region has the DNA TGTGCCAGCAGTTTATGGGGACAGAGCAACGAGCAGTACTTC.

In nucleotides, the CDR3 is TGTGCCACCTTAGGGGCAGACAGTAACTCCTACGAGCAGTACTTC. It codes for CATLGADSNSYEQYF. The rearrangement links TRBV10-3 to TRBJ2-7, with D maybe TRBD1 (5 bases). Germline loops: CDR1 ENHRY, CDR2 SYGVKD. The CDR3 contains 15 residues. V lost 10 bases, J lost 0 bases, and 19 bases lay in between.

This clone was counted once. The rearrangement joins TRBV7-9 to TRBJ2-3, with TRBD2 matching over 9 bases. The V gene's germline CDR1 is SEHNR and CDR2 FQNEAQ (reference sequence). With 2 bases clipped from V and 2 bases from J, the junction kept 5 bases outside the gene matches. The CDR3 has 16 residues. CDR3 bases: TGTGCCAGCAGCTTACGGACTAGCGCACCCACAGATACGCAGTATTTT. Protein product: CASSLRTSAPTDTQYF.

The CDR3 protein is CATSRDWQRLPDYEQYF. The CDR3 DNA follows: TGTGCCACCAGCAGAGATTGGCAGCGCCTTCCTGACTACGAGCAGTACTTC. V usage is TRBV15 and J usage is TRBJ2-7, with D uncertain. V lost 0 bases and J lost 3, with 18 bases in between. Germline loops: CDR1 LNHNV, CDR2 YYDKDF (reference sequence). This CDR3 has 17 amino acids. The variable domain in full, with the rest retrieved from reference TRBV15 and TRBJ2-7, is DAMVIQNPRYQVTQFGKPVTLSCSQTLNHNVMYWYQQKSSQAPKLLFHYYDKDFNNEADTPDNFQSRRPNTSFCFLDIRSPGLGDTAMYLCATSRDWQRLPDYEQYFGPGTRLTVT.

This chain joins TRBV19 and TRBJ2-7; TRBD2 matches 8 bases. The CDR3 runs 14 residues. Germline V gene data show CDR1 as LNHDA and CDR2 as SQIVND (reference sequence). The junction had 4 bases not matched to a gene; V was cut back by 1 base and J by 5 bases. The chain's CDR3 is CASSIGREVHEQYF. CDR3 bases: TGTGCCAGTAGTATAGGGCGGGAGGTCCACGAGCAGTACTTC. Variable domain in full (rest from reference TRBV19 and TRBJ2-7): DGGITQSPKYLFRKEGQNVTLSCEQNLNHDAMYWYRQDPGQGLRLIYYSQIVNDFQKGDIAEGYSVSREKKESFPLTVTSAQKNPTAFYLCASSIGREVHEQYFGPGTRLTVT.